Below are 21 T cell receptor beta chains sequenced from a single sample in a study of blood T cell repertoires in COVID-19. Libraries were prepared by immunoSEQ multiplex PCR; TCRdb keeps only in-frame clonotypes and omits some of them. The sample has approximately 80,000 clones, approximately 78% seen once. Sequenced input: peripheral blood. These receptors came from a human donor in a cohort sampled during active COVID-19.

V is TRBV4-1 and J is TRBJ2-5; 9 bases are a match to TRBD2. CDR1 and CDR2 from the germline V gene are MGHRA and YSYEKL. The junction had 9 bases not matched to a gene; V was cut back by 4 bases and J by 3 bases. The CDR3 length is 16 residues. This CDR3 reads CASSPYPRTSEETQYF. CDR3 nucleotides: TGCGCCAGCAGCCCCTATCCTCGGACTAGCGAAGAGACCCAGTACTTC.

CDR3 DNA sequence: TGTGCCAGCTCACCACGGACAGACTTCCATGGCTACACCTTC. Protein sequence: CASSPRTDFHGYTF. The chain uses TRBV18 and TRBJ1-2; D is perhaps TRBD1 (6 bases). Germline loops: CDR1 KGHSH, CDR2 LQKENI. The ends were cut back, 1 base at V and 6 bases at J, with 12 bases in the middle. There are 14 residues in the CDR3.

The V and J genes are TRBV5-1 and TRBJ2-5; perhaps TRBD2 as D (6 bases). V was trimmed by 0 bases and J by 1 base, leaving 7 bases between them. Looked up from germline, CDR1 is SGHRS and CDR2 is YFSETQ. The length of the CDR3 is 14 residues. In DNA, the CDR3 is TGCGCCAGCAGCTTGGGCGGGGCCCAAGAGACCCAGTACTTC. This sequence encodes CASSLGGAQETQYF.

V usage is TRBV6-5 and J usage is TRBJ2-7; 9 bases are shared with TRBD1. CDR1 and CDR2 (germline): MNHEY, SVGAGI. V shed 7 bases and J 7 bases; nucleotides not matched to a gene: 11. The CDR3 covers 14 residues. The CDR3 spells CASTVGTGGLEQYF. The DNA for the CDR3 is TGTGCCAGCACCGTGGGTACAGGGGGCTTAGAGCAGTACTTC.

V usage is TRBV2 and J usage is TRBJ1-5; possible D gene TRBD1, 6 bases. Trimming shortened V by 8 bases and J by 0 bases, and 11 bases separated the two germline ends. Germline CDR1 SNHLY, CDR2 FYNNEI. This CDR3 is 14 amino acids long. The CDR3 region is CASQTGHSNQPQHF. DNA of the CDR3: TGTGCCAGCCAGACAGGACATAGCAATCAGCCCCAGCATTTT.

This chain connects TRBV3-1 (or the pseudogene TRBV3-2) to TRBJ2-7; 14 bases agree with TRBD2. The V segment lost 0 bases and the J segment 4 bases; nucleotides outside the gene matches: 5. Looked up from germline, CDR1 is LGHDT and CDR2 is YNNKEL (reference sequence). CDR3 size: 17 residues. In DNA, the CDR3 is TGTGCCAGCAGCCAAGAGGGGACTAGCGGGGGTTCTTACGAGCAGTACTTC. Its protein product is CASSQEGTSGGSYEQYF.

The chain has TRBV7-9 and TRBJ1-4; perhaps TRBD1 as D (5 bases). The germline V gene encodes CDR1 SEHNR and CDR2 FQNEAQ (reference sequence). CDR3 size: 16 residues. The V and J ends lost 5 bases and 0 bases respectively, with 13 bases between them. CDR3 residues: CASSLGTGATNEKLFF. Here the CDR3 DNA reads TGTGCCAGCAGCCTCGGGACGGGAGCAACTAATGAAAAACTGTTTTTT.

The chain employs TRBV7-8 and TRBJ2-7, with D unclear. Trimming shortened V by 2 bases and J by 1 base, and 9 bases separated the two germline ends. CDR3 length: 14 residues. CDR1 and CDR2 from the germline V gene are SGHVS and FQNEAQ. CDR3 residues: CASSLNRQSYEQYF. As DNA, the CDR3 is TGTGCCAGCAGCTTAAACAGACAATCCTACGAGCAGTACTTC.

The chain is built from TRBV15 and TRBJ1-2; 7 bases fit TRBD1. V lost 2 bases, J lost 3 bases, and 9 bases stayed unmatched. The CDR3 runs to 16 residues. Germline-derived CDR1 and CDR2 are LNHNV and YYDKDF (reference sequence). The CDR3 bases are TGTGCCACCAGCAGACTGATTACAGGGGTCCACTATGGCTACACCTTC. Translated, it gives CATSRLITGVHYGYTF.

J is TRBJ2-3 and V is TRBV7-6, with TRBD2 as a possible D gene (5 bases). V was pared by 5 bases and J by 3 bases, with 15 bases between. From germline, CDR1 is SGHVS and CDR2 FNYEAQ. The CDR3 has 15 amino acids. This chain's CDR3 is CASSPGGGPTDTQYF. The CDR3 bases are TGTGCCAGCAGCCCTGGCGGCGGGCCGACAGATACGCAGTATTTT.

The DNA for the CDR3 is TGTGCCAGCAGCCAAGAACGACAGGGATATGGCTACACCTTC. Amino acid sequence: CASSQERQGYGYTF. The gene calls are TRBV4-2 and TRBJ1-2, with TRBD1 identical over 7 bases. V lost 0 bases and J lost 5; bases outside the gene matches: 3. This CDR3 contains 14 residues. CDR1 is LGHNA, CDR2 YNFKEQ, per germline.

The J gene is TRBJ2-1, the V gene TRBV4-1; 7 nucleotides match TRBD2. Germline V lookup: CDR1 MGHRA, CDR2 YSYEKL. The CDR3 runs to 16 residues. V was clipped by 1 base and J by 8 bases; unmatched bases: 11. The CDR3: CASSQVEQGRVDEQFF. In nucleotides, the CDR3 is TGCGCCAGCAGCCAAGTTGAGCAAGGGAGGGTTGATGAGCAGTTCTTC.

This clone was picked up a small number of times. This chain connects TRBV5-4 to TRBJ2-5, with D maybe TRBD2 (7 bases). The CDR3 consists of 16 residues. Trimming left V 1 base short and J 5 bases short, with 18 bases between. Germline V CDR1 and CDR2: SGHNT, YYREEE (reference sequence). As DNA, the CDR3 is TGTGCCAGCAGCTTGAGTTTCGGGGGGCTAGGCGAGACCCAGTACTTC. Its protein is CASSLSFGGLGETQYF.

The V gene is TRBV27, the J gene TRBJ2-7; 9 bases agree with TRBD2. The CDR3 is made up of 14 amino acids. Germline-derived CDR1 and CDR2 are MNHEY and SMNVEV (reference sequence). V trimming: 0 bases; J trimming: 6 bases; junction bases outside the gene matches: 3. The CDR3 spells CASSLSGTSSEQYF. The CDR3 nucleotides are TGTGCCAGCAGTTTATCTGGGACTAGCTCCGAGCAGTACTTC.

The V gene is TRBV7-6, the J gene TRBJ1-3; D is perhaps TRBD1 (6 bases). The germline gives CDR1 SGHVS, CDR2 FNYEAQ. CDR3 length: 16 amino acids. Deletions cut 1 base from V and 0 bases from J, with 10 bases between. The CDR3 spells CASSLEGTNSGNTIYF. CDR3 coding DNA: TGTGCCAGCAGCTTAGAGGGGACAAACTCTGGAAACACCATATATTTT.

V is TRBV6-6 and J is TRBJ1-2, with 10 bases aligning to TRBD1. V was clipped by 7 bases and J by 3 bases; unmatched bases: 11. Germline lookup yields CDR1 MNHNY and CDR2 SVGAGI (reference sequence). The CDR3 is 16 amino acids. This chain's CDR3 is CASIPTDRGQDYGYTF. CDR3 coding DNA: TGTGCCAGCATCCCAACCGACAGGGGGCAAGACTATGGCTACACCTTC.

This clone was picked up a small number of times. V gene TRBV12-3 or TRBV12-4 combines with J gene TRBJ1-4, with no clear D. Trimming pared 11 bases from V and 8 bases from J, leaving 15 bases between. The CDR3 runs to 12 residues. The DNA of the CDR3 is TGTGCCGTCGGGTCAGGAGGGGAAAAACTGTTTTTT. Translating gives CAVGSGGEKLFF.

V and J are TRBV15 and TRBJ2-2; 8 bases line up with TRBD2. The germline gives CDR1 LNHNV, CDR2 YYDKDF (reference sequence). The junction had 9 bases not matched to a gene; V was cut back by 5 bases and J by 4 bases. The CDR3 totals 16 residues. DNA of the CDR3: TGTGCCACCAGCCGATTAGCGGGGCGGGGCACCGGGGAGCTGTTTTTT. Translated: CATSRLAGRGTGELFF.

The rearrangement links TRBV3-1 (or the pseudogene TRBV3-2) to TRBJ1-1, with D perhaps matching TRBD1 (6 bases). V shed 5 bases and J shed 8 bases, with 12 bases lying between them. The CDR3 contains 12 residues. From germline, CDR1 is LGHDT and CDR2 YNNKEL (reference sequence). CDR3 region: CASSRGEGEAFF. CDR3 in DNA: TGTGCCAGCAGCAGGGGGGAGGGGGAAGCTTTCTTT.

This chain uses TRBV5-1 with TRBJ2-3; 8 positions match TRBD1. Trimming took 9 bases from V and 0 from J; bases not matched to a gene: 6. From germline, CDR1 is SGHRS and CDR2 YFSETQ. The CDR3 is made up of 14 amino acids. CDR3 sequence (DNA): TGCGCCACCCGGACAGGGCCGAGCACAGATACGCAGTATTTT. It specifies CATRTGPSTDTQYF.

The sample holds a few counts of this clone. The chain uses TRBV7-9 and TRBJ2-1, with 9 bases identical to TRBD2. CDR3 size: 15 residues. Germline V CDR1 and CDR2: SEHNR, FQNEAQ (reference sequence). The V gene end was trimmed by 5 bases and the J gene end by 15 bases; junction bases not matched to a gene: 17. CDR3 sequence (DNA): TGTGCCAGCAGCCCCTGGGGGCGTCTAGCGGGGATCAGGTTCTTC. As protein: CASSPWGRLAGIRFF.